The rows below give T cell receptor beta chains drawn from one sample of a study of T cells in tuberculosis. The data were produced by immunoSEQ multiplex PCR, yet TCRdb's version contains in-frame clones alone and is incomplete. The sample carries approximately 88,000 clones, roughly 88% recorded once. Sequenced sample: CD1b-GMM tetramer-negative cells sorted from PBMCs. The receptors were sampled from an adult woman with latent tuberculosis. The CDR3 runs from the conserved cysteine through the conserved F or W. A D gene is named only where the DNA matches it firmly. The listing skips clone size in some rows; elsewhere it reads once, few, many or a size class.

TRBV4-1	.	TRBD2	TRBJ2-3	TGCGCCAGCAGCCAAGAGTCAGCGGGGGGGCTTTCAGATACGCAGTATTTT	CASSQESAGGLSDTQYF
TRBV27	.	.	TRBJ2-5	TGTGCCAGCAGTTTTCAAGGCGGGGCAGAGACCCAGTACTTC	CASSFQGGAETQYF
TRBV4-2	once	TRBD2	TRBJ2-3	TGTGCCAGCAGCCAGGGACTAGCGGGCTCTCCCCCAGATACGCAGTATTTT	CASSQGLAGSPPDTQYF
TRBV27	.	TRBD2	TRBJ2-5	TGTGCCAGCACCACCGGGGGGAAGACCCAGTACTTC	CASTTGGKTQYF
TRBV27	.	.	TRBJ2-3	TGTGCCAGCAGTTTATTCGCGACTAGCACAGATACGCAGTATTTT	CASSLFATSTDTQYF
TRBV27	.	TRBD1	TRBJ1-2	TGTGCCAGCAGTTCACAGGGGTACTATGGCTACACCTTC	CASSSQGYYGYTF
TRBV7-9	.	TRBD1	TRBJ2-7	TGTGCCAGCAGCCTACAGGGGGTCTACGAGCAGTACTTC	CASSLQGVYEQYF
TRBV7-7	.	.	TRBJ2-5	TGTGCTAGCAGCTTGTCGACAAGGGAGAAAGAGACCCAGTACTTC	CASSLSTREKETQYF
TRBV7-2	.	TRBD1	TRBJ1-5	TGTGCCAGCAGCATTACCGGGACAGGGATGTATCAGCCCCAGCATTTT	CASSITGTGMYQPQHF
TRBV18	.	.	TRBJ2-1	TGTGCCAGCTCACCACCAGGGGGGGGAAGATACAATGAGCAGTTCTTC	CASSPPGGGRYNEQFF
TRBV7-6	.	.	TRBJ1-1	TGTGCCAGCAGCTTGGGGGAGGAGAACACTGAAGCTTTCTTT	CASSLGEENTEAFF
TRBV6-5	.	.	TRBJ2-4	TGTGCCAGCAGTCGGGGTGGGGCCGGGGGAAACATTCAGTACTTC	CASSRGGAGGNIQYF
TRBV27	.	.	TRBJ1-2	TGTGCCAGCAGCAGACAAGACGGCTATGGCTACACCTTC	CASSRQDGYGYTF
TRBV2	.	.	TRBJ1-4	TGTGCCAGCAGGGAGCCGGGGACTAATGAAAAACTGTTTTTT	CASREPGTNEKLFF
TRBV7-7	.	TRBD1	TRBJ2-2	TGTGCTAGCAGCTTAGCCACAGGGGCTGCCGGGGAGCTGTTTTTT	CASSLATGAAGELFF
TRBV19	.	TRBD1	TRBJ1-6	TGTGCCAGTAAGACAGGGGGTATCAGTAATTCACCCCTCCACTTT	CASKTGGISNSPLHF
TRBV11-3	.	.	TRBJ2-3	TGTGCCAGCAGCGGGACTACAGATACGCAGTATTTT	CASSGTTDTQYF
TRBV7-9	.	TRBD2	TRBJ2-1	TGTGCCAGCAGCTTGACCCGACTAGCGGGGGGGGTTTACAATGAGCAGTTCTTC	CASSLTRLAGGVYNEQFF
TRBV19	.	TRBD1	TRBJ1-4	TGTGCCAGTAGACCAACCCGGGACAGGGCTAATGAAAAACTGTTTTTT	CASRPTRDRANEKLFF
TRBV2	.	.	TRBJ1-1	TGTGCCAGCAGTGAAGCGCGGGGCTTGTATACTGAAGCTTTCTTT	CASSEARGLYTEAFF
TRBV5-1	.	.	TRBJ2-2	TGCGCCAGCAGCGCCGGGACACTAGCGAACACCGGGGAGCTGTTTTTT	CASSAGTLANTGELFF
TRBV5-6	.	.	TRBJ1-1	TGTGCCAGCAGCTTCGGCAGGGCGAGCACTGAAGCTTTCTTT	CASSFGRASTEAFF
TRBV7-2	.	.	TRBJ1-4	TGTGCCAGCAGCTTAAACGCGGGGAGGGCTAATGAAAAACTGTTTTTT	CASSLNAGRANEKLFF
TRBV5-1	.	.	TRBJ2-7	TGCGCCAGCAGCTTGGCTCCGGACAGCCCAGGCTACGAGCAGTACTTC	CASSLAPDSPGYEQYF
TRBV28	.	TRBD1	TRBJ1-2	TGTGCCAGCAGCTCAGGCGGACAGGGAGGGAACTATGGCTACACCTTC	CASSSGGQGGNYGYTF
TRBV6-5	.	TRBD2	TRBJ2-3	TGTGCCAGCAGTTATAATAGCGGGGGGGAGGATACGCAGTATTTT	CASSYNSGGEDTQYF
TRBV5-6	.	.	TRBJ2-4	TGTGCCAGCAGCTTGCTTGACAGCCAAGGGGAAGAGCAGTACTTC	CASSLLDSQGEEQYF
TRBV14	once	TRBD1	TRBJ1-2	TGTGCCAGCAGCCAACGGACAGGGCGCTACCACTATGGCTACACCTTC	CASSQRTGRYHYGYTF
TRBV19	.	TRBD1	TRBJ1-4	TGTGCCACTAAACAGGGGGTAAGCGAAAAACTGTTTTTT	CATKQGVSEKLFF
TRBV5-1	once	.	TRBJ2-2	TGCGCCAGCAGCTTGGTTGATGGGGGGTCCGGGGAGCTGTTTTTT	CASSLVDGGSGELFF
TRBV5-4	.	.	TRBJ2-1	TGTGCCAGCAGCTTGGGGGCGGGGCGAACCTACAATGAGCAGTTCTTC	CASSLGAGRTYNEQFF
TRBV28	.	.	TRBJ1-2	TGTGCCAGCTCGGACACCCCCGGAGGCTACACCTTC	CASSDTPGGYTF
TRBV29-1	.	TRBD2	TRBJ2-1	TGCAGCGCCGCCGGGACTAGCGGGGGACCTGAACTCAATGAGCAGTTCTTC	CSAAGTSGGPELNEQFF
TRBV27	.	.	TRBJ1-1	TGTGCCAGCAGTTTCCTACCCGGGACAAATGAAGCTTTCTTT	CASSFLPGTNEAFF
TRBV11-2	.	.	TRBJ2-1	TGTGCCAGCCGGGACTCGGGCCACAATGAGCAGTTCTTC	CASRDSGHNEQFF
TRBV5-1	.	TRBD1	TRBJ1-1	TGCGCCAGCAGCCCGGGACAGGGGCTCACTGAAGCTTTCTTT	CASSPGQGLTEAFF
TRBV27	.	TRBD2	TRBJ2-5	TGTGCCAGCAGTTTGACTAGCGGACCGAGGAGTCAAGAGACCCAGTACTTC	CASSLTSGPRSQETQYF
TRBV6-6	.	.	TRBJ2-1	TGTGCCAACCCGATGGGGCCCCGTGGTGAGCAGTTCTTC	CANPMGPRGEQFF
TRBV6-1	.	TRBD1	TRBJ1-5	TGTGCCAGCATCAGACAGGGGAACGGGAATCAGCCCCAGCATTTT	CASIRQGNGNQPQHF
TRBV7-9	.	TRBD2	TRBJ2-7	TGTGCCAGCAGCTTACCGGGACTAGGAGCGCCCGAGCAGTACTTC	CASSLPGLGAPEQYF
TRBV7-2	.	TRBD2	TRBJ2-2	TGTGCCAGCAGCTTATATGGCGGGGGGAGAAGAGGCGGGGAGCTGTTTTTT	CASSLYGGGRRGGELFF
TRBV18	.	.	TRBJ2-6	TGTGCCAGCTCACGGGGCGCTGGGGCCAACGTCCTGACTTTC	CASSRGAGANVLTF